This T cell receptor (beta chain) originates from a study of cytomegalovirus exposure and HLA in healthy donors (dated by TCRdb to 2015 to 2018). About the study as a whole: An earlier analysis of approximately 640 of the donors reported roughly 270 Gb of sequence data and 120 million or so unique TCR beta sequences from 150 million to 200 million T cells. An early release that covered 640 HLA-typed donors contained around 300 gigabases of sequencing data and tens of millions of unique TCR sequences. Of the roughly 400 genotyped donors, about 80% fell in the genetic ancestry cluster associated with self-reported Caucasian donors. The aim of the study was to test whether cataloging public T cell receptors could identify signatures of past pathogen exposure. Using immunosequencing, the study profiled T cell repertoires from approximately 700 subjects and related those repertoires to cytomegalovirus serostatus. Besides the first cohort of approximately 670 subjects, a separate validation cohort made up of roughly 120 different subjects was used. The study combined high-throughput TCR immunosequencing, statistical association of individual TCRs with disease status, and machine learning to predict cytomegalovirus infection status. To study patterns of TCR occurrence, a later analysis re-analyzed previously published TCR beta repertoires from 600 to 750 donors and added high-resolution HLA genotyping. In the later analysis, no new phenotypic data were used to find candidate immune exposures; instead, reliance was placed on TCR beta sequences and their occurrence across donors. An earlier analysis of fewer than 750 of the donors used high-throughput TCR beta sequencing to judge whether each TCR beta V gene segment behaved as functional or pseudogenic. Alongside the repertoire data, information on donor age, sex, ethnicity and CMV serostatus was compiled. A later genetic analysis used genome-wide SNP genotypes for about 60% of the roughly 700 donors, treating that subset as a discovery cohort. All discovery cohort repertoires had been generated using a single sequencing platform. Class I and class II HLA loci were covered by the typing at four-digit resolution. Typing coverage differed by locus: A, B, C, DRB1 and DQB1 were typed in roughly 629-630 donors, DQA1 in approximately 520, DPA1 in 606, and DPB1 in around 440. About 5 DR-DQ haplotypes were handled as single units for association and clustering, since linkage in the cohort was strong. On average, 235,054 unique TCR beta nucleotide sequences were sequenced per donor among a few hundred genotyped donors of the cohort, with 15% to 20% of those sequences being non-productive.

A few counts support this clone. The clone's antigen remains unknown. Base qualities are not provided; no much larger clone lies one nucleotide away. Library creation used the immunoSEQ multiplex PCR assay. A mixture of 60 forward primers for TCR Vbeta segments and 13 reverse primers for TCR Jbeta segments was used in the multiplex PCR. A multiplex PCR assay on genomic DNA amplified the CDR3 region of rearranged TCR beta genes. The amplified TCR beta libraries were sequenced on the Illumina HiSeq System as 87-base-pair reads. In the original analysis: A later analysis counted about 82 million unique TCR beta chains across the 666 repertoires, and roughly 10 million of these chains were shared by at least two donors. To remove PCR and sequencing errors, raw reads were error-corrected and collapsed into unique sequences using a nearest-neighbor algorithm that merged closely related sequences. Alignment of CDR3 sequences to IMGT reference sequences was used to assign V, D and J gene segments. Each retained sequence needed at least a six-nucleotide match to both a V gene segment and a J gene segment. Rearrangements were classified as productive when the CDR3 lacked stop codons and remained in frame with V and J, and all other rearrangements were classified as non-productive. CDR3 was defined by IMGT convention, running from the second conserved V-encoded cysteine to the conserved J-encoded phenylalanine. The earlier analysis of around 640 of the donors excluded sequences that lacked an unambiguous match to a single V gene segment. An earlier analysis of almost 600 of the donors classified V segments as functional when productive rearrangements were above 56.7% and as segregating when the standard deviation between donors was above 5%. A statistical classification framework was built for diagnosing cytomegalovirus status from the catalog of TCR beta chain sequences. In a later analysis, V and J genes were assigned by comparing TCR nucleotide sequences against IMGT/GENE-DB human TR gene sequences. Using the TCRdist pipeline, a later analysis assigned CDR3 sequences along with most-parsimonious VDJ recombination scenarios. In a later analysis, every TCR beta chain was defined by the combination of its CDR3 amino acid sequence and its V-gene family, and reads without a unique V-gene family were dropped. As a way to deal with suspected cross-contamination and a sequencing artifact, a later analysis dropped over 550 nucleotide sequences that were highly shared and had low generation probability. In a later analysis, a clonal expansion index was calculated for each public chain from normalized within-repertoire ranks of inferred template counts. A later analysis computed generation probabilities with a VDJ recombination model fitted to out-of-frame rearrangements, and checked the results against IGoR. Hypergeometric tests were used in a later analysis to score TCR-TCR, TCR-HLA and TCR-CMV co-occurrence, with a repertoire-size bias correction applied to the TCR pairs. False discovery rates were estimated in a later analysis by permuting HLA or CMV assignments 20 times. In a later analysis, co-occurring TCRs were grouped using DBSCAN, with TCRdist sequence similarity added in when clustering inside HLA-allele-positive subsets. For co-occurrence clustering, repertoires with fewer than 30,000 or more than 120,000 public chains were excluded, along with four or five repertoires with anomalous nucleotide sharing. In TCRdb, the immuneACCESS table is reduced to in-frame sequences with V and J assigned. These tables do not hold every clone; where another copy was compared, an unresolved V gene accounts for under half, and the others remain unexplained. From that table come the V and J calls and clone size; the DNA was used to work out D and trimming. A total of about 110,000 clones appear in this sample, roughly three quarters of them only once. About 6.8% of the sample rests with the top ten.

The cohort comprised 666 healthy bone marrow donors. At the time of sampling, every cohort member was nominally healthy, though immune exposures that went unrecorded were likely present. The donor was CMV seropositive and was included in the group of 289 seropositive cohort members. A peripheral blood sample was provided by each donor, and peripheral blood mononuclear cells were used for TCR beta sequencing. The Qiagen DNeasy Blood Extraction Kit was used to extract genomic DNA from the blood cell samples. The CDR3 sequence holds 13 residues, the cysteine and phenylalanine included. Only CDR3 DNA is held: 39 bases, read in frame from base 1. The germline V gene (reference sequence) sets CDR1 to LNHDA and CDR2 to SQIVND. The germline V end is reduced by 5 bases and the J end by 8 bases; junction bases left unmatched: 5. Overall results and qualifications from the work: In a later analysis, HLA-associated TCR beta chains showed more clonal expansion and lower generation probabilities than non-associated chains that were equally common. A later analysis found that TCR association rates varied across HLA loci, with DRB1 alleles showing the most associated TCRs and HLA-C alleles the fewest. When HLA alleles, especially DR and DQ, strongly co-occurred, attributing TCR associations to individual alleles was difficult. The classifier was reported to diagnose cytomegalovirus status with high specificity and sensitivity in both the original and validation cohorts. Because HLA typing was unavailable for some donors at each locus, only the typed subset was used in association tests. An earlier analysis of around 500 of the donors showed that most TCR beta V segments appeared in productive rearrangements either about 87% or about 30% of the time, which broadly matched IMGT annotations. A group of highly shared sequence variants was considered likely to be a technical artifact of the sequencing pipeline. In a later analysis, several top co-occurrence clusters were reported to appear linked to parvovirus B19, influenza, CMV and Epstein-Barr virus. In vitro tests confirmed that a few of the cytomegalovirus-associated TCR beta chains recognize cytomegalovirus antigens. Most TCR sequences were observed very rarely across donors, whereas some public TCRs were present in many individuals. In this cohort, only TCR beta chains were sequenced, and detectable features were limited by the absence of alpha or paired-chain data. In a later genetic analysis, a missense DCLRE1C variant was associated with V-gene and J-gene trimming of TCR beta chains, and the association was replicated in an independent cohort. It was suggested by the authors that the approach could potentially be generalized to other disease states and immunological phenotypes. Roughly uniform sequencing depth across donors was assumed in presence/absence analyses, although this assumption may not hold. The 87-base-pair reads could not distinguish some IMGT-functional V segments, including TRBV6-2 and TRBV6-3, so those segments were excluded. Linkage disequilibrium might explain the correlated functional status among segregating V segments, but an unknown experimental factor could not be ruled out. A further reported finding was that TCR beta sequences accurately predicted the HLA-A and HLA-B alleles for most subjects in the first cohort. The earlier analysis of some 560 of the donors excluded 15 to 20 rarely observed V segments, including chromosome 9 orphons, because counts were too low. A later genetic analysis reported fewer N-insertions in productive TCRs among donors in an Asian-associated ancestry cluster than the approximately 700-donor mean. The study listed approximately 150 TCR beta chains as associated with cytomegalovirus. CMV serostatus was the only immune exposure information available for the cohort. In a later analysis, about 17,000 TCR beta sequences were associated with specific HLA alleles at a false discovery rate of 0.05. A later analysis found that most CMV-associated TCR beta chains appeared HLA-restricted, with HLA associations seemingly driven largely by CMV exposure.

The sequence was obtained from a man aged 25 to 40 in good health and CMV-seropositive. In this chain, TRBV19 is recombined with TRBJ1-5; the central 8 bases match TRBD1. The sequenced material came from PBMCs. The CDR3 is CASSYSDREPQHF. The sequenced DNA: TGTGCCAGTAGTTATTCGGACAGGGAGCCCCAGCATTTT.